These T cell receptor beta chains were read from a single sample in a study of CD8 T cells in Susac syndrome. TCRdb called the immunoSEQ multiplex PCR reads again in MiXCR, with one record for every CDR3 protein. The sample includes approximately 130,000 distinct CDR3 sequences, approximately 90% seen only once; the top ten take over 0.2%. The specimen was CD8+ T cells from PBMCs. These receptors originate from a human donor with multiple sclerosis. The CDR3 runs from the conserved cysteine through the conserved F or W. The order of the fields is clone size, V gene, D gene, J gene, CDR3 protein, CDR3 DNA. D genes are given only for firm matches. Rows give clone size only sometimes, using once, few, many, or a class for an expanded clone.

clone_size: NA; v_call: TRBV27; d_call: NA; j_call: TRBJ1-5; cdr3_aa: CASSSRDTHQPQHF; cdr3_nt: TGTGCCAGCAGTTCGAGGGACACCCATCAGCCCCAGCATTTT
clone_size: NA; v_call: TRBV12-3/TRBV12-4; d_call: NA; j_call: TRBJ2-7; cdr3_aa: CASSQTGLGFYEQYF; cdr3_nt: TGTGCCAGCAGTCAGACGGGGCTAGGTTTCTACGAGCAGTACTTC
clone_size: few; v_call: TRBV7-9; d_call: TRBD1; j_call: TRBJ2-7; cdr3_aa: CASSKPGQGSYEQYF; cdr3_nt: TGTGCCAGCAGCAAACCGGGACAGGGGTCCTACGAGCAGTACTTC
clone_size: once; v_call: TRBV20-1; d_call: TRBD2; j_call: TRBJ2-7; cdr3_aa: CSASLAGLSYEQYF; cdr3_nt: TGCAGTGCTTCACTAGCGGGACTTTCCTACGAGCAGTACTTC
clone_size: NA; v_call: TRBV5-6; d_call: NA; j_call: TRBJ2-1; cdr3_aa: CASSRASNEQFF; cdr3_nt: TGTGCCAGCAGCCGGGCCTCGAATGAGCAGTTCTTC
clone_size: NA; v_call: TRBV4-1; d_call: NA; j_call: TRBJ2-7; cdr3_aa: CASSQGAGVSYEQYF; cdr3_nt: TGCGCCAGCAGCCAAGGGGCGGGTGTCTCCTACGAGCAGTACTTC
clone_size: NA; v_call: TRBV5-1; d_call: NA; j_call: TRBJ1-2; cdr3_aa: CASSSYRTERAYGYTF; cdr3_nt: TGCGCCAGCAGCTCATACCGGACAGAAAGGGCCTATGGCTACACCTTC
clone_size: NA; v_call: TRBV7-9; d_call: NA; j_call: TRBJ1-2; cdr3_aa: CASSLVRELNYGYTF; cdr3_nt: TGTGCCAGCAGCTTAGTGAGGGAGTTGAACTATGGCTACACCTTC
clone_size: NA; v_call: TRBV29-1; d_call: TRBD2; j_call: TRBJ2-7; cdr3_aa: CSVVGTSGSRKYEQYF; cdr3_nt: TGCAGCGTTGTTGGGACTAGCGGGAGCCGGAAATACGAGCAGTACTTC
clone_size: NA; v_call: TRBV7-9; d_call: TRBD2; j_call: TRBJ2-1; cdr3_aa: CASSLGGLADNNEQFF; cdr3_nt: TGTGCCAGCAGCTTAGGCGGACTAGCGGATAACAATGAGCAGTTCTTC
clone_size: few; v_call: TRBV4-3; d_call: NA; j_call: TRBJ2-1; cdr3_aa: CASSQDPTTYNEQFF; cdr3_nt: TGCGCCAGCAGCCAGGACCCGACTACCTACAATGAGCAGTTCTTC
clone_size: NA; v_call: TRBV19; d_call: NA; j_call: TRBJ1-1; cdr3_aa: CASSRRDYNTEAFF; cdr3_nt: TGTGCCAGTAGTCGTCGGGACTATAACACTGAAGCTTTCTTT
clone_size: NA; v_call: TRBV6-1; d_call: TRBD1; j_call: TRBJ2-3; cdr3_aa: CASKGQVTDTQYF; cdr3_nt: TGTGCCAGCAAGGGACAGGTCACAGATACGCAGTATTTT
clone_size: once; v_call: TRBV27; d_call: TRBD1; j_call: TRBJ2-7; cdr3_aa: CASSLTGHEQYF; cdr3_nt: TGTGCCAGCAGCTTGACAGGGCACGAGCAGTACTTC
clone_size: NA; v_call: TRBV27; d_call: TRBD1; j_call: TRBJ1-1; cdr3_aa: CASSSRDRGLSEAFF; cdr3_nt: TGTGCCAGCAGTTCCCGGGACAGGGGGCTTTCTGAAGCTTTCTTT
clone_size: NA; v_call: TRBV12-3/TRBV12-4; d_call: NA; j_call: TRBJ2-3; cdr3_aa: CASSHYTDTQYF; cdr3_nt: TGTGCCAGCAGTCACTACACAGATACGCAGTATTTT
clone_size: NA; v_call: TRBV12-3/TRBV12-4; d_call: NA; j_call: TRBJ2-3; cdr3_aa: CASSTVADTQYF; cdr3_nt: TGTGCCAGCAGCACCGTGGCAGATACGCAGTATTTT
clone_size: NA; v_call: TRBV2; d_call: NA; j_call: TRBJ2-1; cdr3_aa: CATLAPSSYNEQFF; cdr3_nt: TGTGCCACCCTAGCACCGAGCTCCTACAATGAGCAGTTCTTC
clone_size: NA; v_call: TRBV16; d_call: TRBD1; j_call: TRBJ1-1; cdr3_aa: CASSLLRGRGTEAFF; cdr3_nt: TGTGCCAGCAGCCTACTTAGGGGGCGCGGCACTGAAGCTTTCTTT
clone_size: NA; v_call: TRBV6-2/TRBV6-3; d_call: TRBD1; j_call: TRBJ2-1; cdr3_aa: CASSPDRDGGNEQFF; cdr3_nt: TGTGCCAGCAGCCCCGACAGGGATGGAGGCAATGAGCAGTTCTTC
clone_size: once; v_call: TRBV20-1; d_call: TRBD2; j_call: TRBJ2-1; cdr3_aa: CSAYLAGDFNEQFF; cdr3_nt: TGCAGTGCCTATCTAGCGGGAGATTTCAATGAGCAGTTCTTC
clone_size: NA; v_call: TRBV28; d_call: NA; j_call: TRBJ2-1; cdr3_aa: CASSPIGVWVEQFF; cdr3_nt: TGTGCCAGCAGTCCAATCGGGGTTTGGGTTGAGCAGTTCTTC
clone_size: once; v_call: TRBV30; d_call: NA; j_call: TRBJ1-3; cdr3_aa: CAWSLLNSGNTIYF; cdr3_nt: TGTGCCTGGTCCCTATTAAACTCTGGAAACACCATATATTTT
clone_size: NA; v_call: TRBV7-9; d_call: NA; j_call: TRBJ2-5; cdr3_aa: CASSPWRNQETQYF; cdr3_nt: TGTGCCAGCAGCCCGTGGAGGAACCAAGAGACCCAGTACTTC
clone_size: once; v_call: TRBV6-2/TRBV6-3; d_call: NA; j_call: TRBJ2-7; cdr3_aa: CASSYPYREGLPAYEQYF; cdr3_nt: TGTGCCAGCAGTTACCCATACAGGGAAGGACTACCTGCCTACGAGCAGTACTTC
clone_size: NA; v_call: TRBV4-1; d_call: NA; j_call: TRBJ2-3; cdr3_aa: CASSPFQPRGHRGTDTQYF; cdr3_nt: TGCGCCAGCAGCCCCTTCCAGCCCAGGGGACATCGAGGCACAGATACGCAGTATTTT
clone_size: NA; v_call: TRBV12-3/TRBV12-4; d_call: TRBD2; j_call: TRBJ2-2; cdr3_aa: CASSFPSGDTGELFF; cdr3_nt: TGTGCCAGCAGTTTTCCTAGCGGGGACACCGGGGAGCTGTTTTTT
clone_size: once; v_call: TRBV12-3/TRBV12-4; d_call: NA; j_call: TRBJ1-1; cdr3_aa: CASRPGGGEAFF; cdr3_nt: TGTGCCAGCAGACCCGGGGGGGGTGAAGCTTTCTTT
clone_size: NA; v_call: TRBV20-1; d_call: NA; j_call: TRBJ2-7; cdr3_aa: CSARVGPPYEQYF; cdr3_nt: TGCAGTGCTAGAGTGGGCCCACCCTACGAGCAGTACTTC
clone_size: NA; v_call: TRBV18; d_call: NA; j_call: TRBJ1-1; cdr3_aa: CASSPSDVSVPTEAFF; cdr3_nt: TGTGCCAGCTCACCGTCGGACGTATCGGTCCCTACTGAAGCTTTCTTT
clone_size: NA; v_call: TRBV4-1; d_call: NA; j_call: TRBJ2-2; cdr3_aa: CASSVGAGELFF; cdr3_nt: TGCGCCAGCAGCGTCGGGGCCGGGGAGCTGTTTTTT
clone_size: NA; v_call: TRBV27; d_call: TRBD2; j_call: TRBJ2-3; cdr3_aa: CASSREGTSTDTQYF; cdr3_nt: TGTGCCAGCAGTCGGGAGGGGACTAGCACAGATACGCAGTATTTT
clone_size: NA; v_call: TRBV4-1; d_call: TRBD1; j_call: TRBJ2-6; cdr3_aa: CASSQYRRDSPLWANVLTF; cdr3_nt: TGCGCCAGCAGCCAATACAGACGGGACAGCCCTCTTTGGGCCAACGTCCTGACTTTC
clone_size: NA; v_call: TRBV29-1; d_call: NA; j_call: TRBJ2-1; cdr3_aa: CSAGNNEQFF; cdr3_nt: TGCAGCGCGGGCAACAATGAGCAGTTCTTC
clone_size: NA; v_call: TRBV4-2; d_call: NA; j_call: TRBJ1-2; cdr3_aa: CASSQESELGDYGYTF; cdr3_nt: TGTGCCAGCAGCCAAGAATCGGAATTGGGGGACTATGGCTACACCTTC
clone_size: once; v_call: TRBV7-9; d_call: NA; j_call: TRBJ2-6; cdr3_aa: CASNPTLLGSGANVLTF; cdr3_nt: TGTGCCTCAAATCCGACCCTCCTTGGCTCTGGGGCCAACGTCCTGACTTTC
clone_size: NA; v_call: TRBV3-1; d_call: NA; j_call: TRBJ1-4; cdr3_aa: CASSQAYIEKLFF; cdr3_nt: TGTGCCAGCAGCCAAGCCTACATTGAAAAACTGTTTTTT
clone_size: NA; v_call: TRBV3-1; d_call: NA; j_call: TRBJ1-1; cdr3_aa: CASSQEGLSEAFF; cdr3_nt: TGTGCCAGCAGCCAAGAAGGGTTATCGGAAGCTTTCTTT
clone_size: once; v_call: TRBV13; d_call: TRBD1; j_call: TRBJ2-5; cdr3_aa: CASSPGTGVSETQYF; cdr3_nt: TGTGCCAGCAGCCCCGGGACAGGGGTTTCGGAGACCCAGTACTTC
clone_size: NA; v_call: TRBV27; d_call: NA; j_call: TRBJ1-5; cdr3_aa: CASSYSRAQPQHF; cdr3_nt: TGTGCCAGCAGTTATTCAAGGGCTCAGCCCCAGCATTTT
clone_size: NA; v_call: TRBV5-6; d_call: TRBD2; j_call: TRBJ2-7; cdr3_aa: CASSGRLAGAYEQYF; cdr3_nt: TGTGCCAGCAGCGGGCGACTAGCGGGAGCGTACGAGCAGTACTTC
clone_size: NA; v_call: TRBV7-6; d_call: NA; j_call: TRBJ1-3; cdr3_aa: CASSLYGQQISGNTIYF; cdr3_nt: TGTGCCAGCAGCTTATACGGCCAACAGATCTCTGGAAACACCATATATTTT
clone_size: NA; v_call: TRBV27; d_call: NA; j_call: TRBJ2-7; cdr3_aa: CASSFLGAYEQYF; cdr3_nt: TGTGCCAGCAGTTTTCTAGGGGCCTACGAGCAGTACTTC
clone_size: NA; v_call: TRBV6-5; d_call: TRBD2; j_call: TRBJ2-1; cdr3_aa: CASSSFWREGRYEQFF; cdr3_nt: TGTGCCAGCAGTTCCTTTTGGCGGGAGGGCCGGTATGAGCAGTTCTTC
clone_size: NA; v_call: TRBV25-1; d_call: TRBD2; j_call: TRBJ2-1; cdr3_aa: CASQLAGGYNEQFF; cdr3_nt: TGTGCCAGCCAACTAGCGGGAGGATACAATGAGCAGTTCTTC